These 16 T cell receptor beta chains were all obtained from the same sample, sequenced in a study of cytotoxic CD8 clonotypes in ibrutinib-treated CLL. The table came from immunoSEQ multiplex PCR; TCRdb's copy has only in-frame clones and leaves some out. Seen here are around 310,000 clones, around four fifths observed once, and the top ten hold approximately 7%. This specimen consisted of PBMCs, obtained before ibrutinib treatment. Receptors were obtained from a human donor with chronic lymphocytic leukemia.

This chain joins TRBV7-8 and TRBJ2-3; D unresolved. Trimming left V 5 bases short and J 0 bases short, with 24 bases between. Germline loops: CDR1 SGHVS, CDR2 FQNEAQ. This CDR3 contains 19 residues. CDR3 sequence: CASSKIRVGRPISTDTQYF. The CDR3 DNA follows: TGTGCCAGCAGCAAGATCCGGGTCGGGCGACCGATTAGCACAGATACGCAGTATTTT.

The chain couples TRBV27 to TRBJ2-7; D is ambiguous. Between the trimmed V and J ends, which lost 6 bases and 0 bases, there was a span of 9 bases. Germline-derived CDR1 and CDR2 are MNHEY and SMNVEV (reference sequence). The CDR3 is made up of 13 amino acids. In DNA form, the CDR3 reads TGTGCCAGCAGCTCTTTTCTCTCCTACGAGCAGTACTTC. Protein sequence: CASSSFLSYEQYF.

The V call is TRBV25-1, the J call TRBJ2-1; D is undetermined. The CDR3 runs 16 residues. The germline CDR1 and CDR2 sequences are MGHDK and SYGVNS. The V end was cut by 3 bases, the J end by 6 bases, with 18 bases between. CDR3 DNA: TGTGCCAGCAGTGATCGCCGAGTAGGGCAGCCCAATGAGCAGTTCTTC. Protein product: CASSDRRVGQPNEQFF.

This sequence joins TRBV28 and TRBJ2-3; 9 bases match TRBD2. Germline V CDR1 and CDR2: MDHEN, SYDVKM. The CDR3 covers 16 residues. With 3 bases clipped from V and 0 bases from J, the junction kept 4 bases outside the gene matches. CDR3 loop: CASSFQAGGSTDTQYF. The CDR3 nucleotides are TGTGCCAGCAGTTTTCAAGCGGGGGGTAGCACAGATACGCAGTATTTT.

This clone turned up a few times. The V gene is TRBV21-1, the J gene TRBJ1-4. TRBV21-1 is reported as a pseudogene. This CDR3 comprises 15 residues. CDR3 in DNA: TGTGCCAGCAGGTCTACGACAGGAGGGCCGGAAAAACTGTTTTTT. This codes for CASRSTTGGPEKLFF.

Regarding this clone: Germline and junction disagree at one end, which may indicate a read error. The chain uses TRBV5-1 and TRBJ2-7; D is ambiguous. Germline lookup yields CDR1 SGHRS and CDR2 YFSETQ. The length of the CDR3 is 15 residues. DNA for the CDR3: TGTGCCAGCAGCTTGGACCCGGGCTCCTCCTACGAGCAGTACTTC. Translating gives CASSLDPGSSYEQYF.

The chain carries TRBV6-4 and TRBJ1-1; D ambiguous. CDR1 is MRHNA, CDR2 SNTAGT, per germline. The CDR3 has 13 amino acids. Trimming left V 0 bases short and J 8 bases short, with 10 bases between. In nucleotides, the CDR3 is TGTGCCAGCAGTGACTCGAGGCACAAGGAAGCTTTCTTT. Its translation: CASSDSRHKEAFF.

This chain joins TRBV6-5 and TRBJ1-4; D perhaps matches TRBD1 (6 bases). CDR3 length: 15 amino acids. CDR1 is MNHEY and CDR2 is SVGAGI in the germline V gene. The germline V and J ends were trimmed by 1 base and 3 bases, with 9 bases remaining between them. CDR3: CASSYWAGANEKLFF. The CDR3 DNA sequence: TGTGCCAGCAGTTACTGGGCAGGGGCTAATGAAAAACTGTTTTTT.

This chain uses TRBV30 with TRBJ2-7, with 7 bases aligning to TRBD1. The CDR3 runs to 17 residues. Looked up from germline, CDR1 is GTSNPN and CDR2 is SVGIG (reference sequence). V trimming: 0 bases; J trimming: 4 bases; junction bases outside the gene matches: 15. This chain's CDR3 is CAWSVLATDRVRYEQYF. The DNA of the CDR3 is TGTGCCTGGAGTGTTCTAGCTACCGACAGGGTGAGGTACGAGCAGTACTTC.

The chain carries TRBV6-6 and TRBJ2-1; 7 nucleotides align to TRBD1. Trimming removed 6 bases from V and 4 bases from J; junction bases left unmatched: 9. CDR3 length: 15 residues. The V gene's germline CDR1 is MNHNY and CDR2 SVGAGI (reference sequence). The DNA of the CDR3 is TGTGCCAGCAGATCACTAGAGGGGGCTTACAATGAGCAGTTCTTC. This translates into CASRSLEGAYNEQFF.

V and J are TRBV28 and TRBJ1-2, with TRBD1 identical over 9 bases. Unmatched junction bases numbered 3, after V lost 5 bases and J lost 2 bases. The V gene's germline CDR1 is MDHEN and CDR2 SYDVKM. The CDR3 consists of 14 residues. The CDR3 region is CASSRDRVNYGYTF. In nucleotides, the CDR3 is TGTGCCAGCAGTCGGGACAGGGTGAACTATGGCTACACCTTC.

This chain joins TRBV7-2 and TRBJ2-5, with D maybe TRBD1 (6 bases). Germline values: CDR1 SGHTA, CDR2 FQGNSA. The V gene lost 4 bases and the J gene lost 5 bases, with 14 bases spanning the gap. The length of the CDR3 is 14 residues. CDR3 in DNA: TGTGCCAGCAGCTCACAGGGTTTCTGGGAGACCCAGTACTTC. It translates to CASSSQGFWETQYF. The entire variable domain, with the rest obtained from reference TRBV7-2 and TRBJ2-5, is as follows: GAGVSQSPSNKVTEKGKDVELRCDPISGHTALYWYRQSLGQGLEFLIYFQGNSAPDKSGLPSDRFSAERTGGSVSTLTIQRTQQEDSAVYLCASSSQGFWETQYFGPGTRLLVL.

This sequence joins TRBV5-1 and TRBJ2-1; 11 bases agree with TRBD2. This CDR3 is 16 amino acids long. J lost 4 bases, V lost 0 bases, and 3 bases had no gene match. From germline, CDR1 is SGHRS and CDR2 YFSETQ. CDR3 amino acids: CASSLATSGTYNEQFF. The CDR3 DNA reads as TGCGCCAGCAGCTTGGCGACTAGCGGGACTTACAATGAGCAGTTCTTC.

This sequence joins TRBV13 and TRBJ1-1; D is uncertain. CDR1 is PRHDT and CDR2 is FYEKMQ in the germline V gene (reference sequence). V was pared by 1 base and J by 4 bases, with 13 bases between. This CDR3 is 15 amino acids long. CDR3 nucleotides: TGTGCCAGCAGCTTAGTGCGGACCGGCGGCACTGAAGCTTTCTTT. Translation: CASSLVRTGGTEAFF.

This rearrangement joins TRBV6-5 to TRBJ1-2; TRBD1 might be the D (6 bases). V lost 6 bases and J 2 bases, leaving 16 bases between the germline ends. Germline loops: CDR1 MNHEY, CDR2 SVGAGI. The CDR3 runs to 15 residues. The CDR3 DNA reads as TGTGCCAGCAGAACAACAGGACAGATCAACTATGGCTACACCTTC. Encoded protein: CASRTTGQINYGYTF.

This clone was observed a single time. The genes are TRBV2 and TRBJ2-4, with TRBD2 as a possible D gene (5 bases). CDR1 is SNHLY, CDR2 FYNNEI, per germline. V gave up 2 bases and J gave up 0 bases, with 11 bases separating them. This CDR3 spans 16 amino acids. The CDR3 region has the DNA TGTGCCAGCAGTGAAAGTCTAGCCCTAGCCAAAAACATTCAGTACTTC. Translated: CASSESLALAKNIQYF.